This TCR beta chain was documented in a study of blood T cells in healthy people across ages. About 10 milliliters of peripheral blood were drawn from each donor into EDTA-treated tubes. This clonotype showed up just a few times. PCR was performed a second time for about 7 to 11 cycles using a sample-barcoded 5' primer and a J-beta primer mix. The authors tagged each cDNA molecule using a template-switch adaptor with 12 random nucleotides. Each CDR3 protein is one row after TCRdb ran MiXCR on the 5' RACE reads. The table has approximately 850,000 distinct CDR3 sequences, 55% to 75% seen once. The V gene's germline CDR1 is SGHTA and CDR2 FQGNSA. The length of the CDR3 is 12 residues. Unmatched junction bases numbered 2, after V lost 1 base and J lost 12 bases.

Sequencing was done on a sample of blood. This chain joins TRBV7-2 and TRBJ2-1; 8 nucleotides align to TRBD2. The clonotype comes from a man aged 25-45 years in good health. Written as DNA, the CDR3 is TGTGCCAGCAGCTTAGGGGCGGGAGGGCAGTTCTTC. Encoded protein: CASSLGAGGQFF.